Sequencing of this TCR beta chain was carried out in a study of pediatric ulcerative colitis. This was a survey-level run. TCRdb's table, derived via immunoSEQ multiplex PCR, lists solely in-frame clones and lacks some. The top ten hold about 1.5% of the sample, which has more than 45,000 clones, around 87% seen once. At colonoscopy, a blood sample was also collected. Germline lookup yields CDR1 LGHNA and CDR2 YSLEER. V dropped 2 bases and J dropped 6; count of bases not matched to a gene: 5. CDR3 size: 15 residues. The material sequenced was blood. The chain combines TRBV4-3 with TRBJ2-3, with 10 bases that match TRBD2. This TCR derives from a boy aged 10-17 years who was a control in a study of pediatric ulcerative colitis. This CDR3 is CASSQRTSGTDTQYF. CDR3 bases: TGCGCCAGCAGCCAACGGACTAGCGGTACGGATACGCAGTATTTT.